These T cell receptor beta chains were read from a single sample in a study of high-grade serous ovarian cancer treatment subgroups. Measured with immunoSEQ multiplex PCR; TCRdb has only the in-frame clones, and not every one. The sample contains roughly 2,000 clones, over 75% of which appear only once. Sample: tumor tissue. These receptors came from a human donor with high-grade serous ovarian cancer. The CDR3 runs from the conserved cysteine through the conserved F or W. Fields, in order: D gene, clone size, J gene, V gene, CDR3 protein, CDR3 DNA. The D gene is left open where the match is weak. The size field is filled for only some rows; it gives once, few, many or a size class.

d_call: TRBD1; clone_size: NA; j_call: TRBJ2-5; v_call: TRBV7-8; cdr3_aa: CASSADRVETQYF; cdr3_nt: TGTGCCAGCAGCGCAGACAGGGTGGAGACCCAGTACTTC
d_call: TRBD1; clone_size: NA; j_call: TRBJ1-4; v_call: TRBV5-1; cdr3_aa: CASSGGTGKNEKLFF; cdr3_nt: TGCGCCAGCAGCGGAGGGACAGGCAAAAATGAAAAACTGTTTTTT
d_call: TRBD2; clone_size: few; j_call: TRBJ2-1; v_call: TRBV5-1; cdr3_aa: CASSPDPGLAGGNEQFF; cdr3_nt: TGCGCCAGCAGCCCAGACCCGGGACTAGCGGGTGGCAATGAGCAGTTCTTC
d_call: TRBD2; clone_size: NA; j_call: TRBJ2-7; v_call: TRBV28; cdr3_aa: CASSFSGIGETYEQYF; cdr3_nt: TGTGCCAGCAGTTTCAGCGGGATAGGTGAAACCTACGAGCAGTACTTC
d_call: NA; clone_size: NA; j_call: TRBJ2-7; v_call: TRBV10-3; cdr3_aa: CAIMGKETGEQYF; cdr3_nt: TGTGCCATCATGGGTAAGGAGACGGGCGAGCAGTACTTC
d_call: NA; clone_size: NA; j_call: TRBJ1-1; v_call: TRBV2; cdr3_aa: CASRGDAGREAFF; cdr3_nt: TGTGCCAGCAGGGGGGACGCGGGACGAGAAGCTTTCTTT
d_call: NA; clone_size: NA; j_call: TRBJ1-2; v_call: TRBV7-8; cdr3_aa: CASSSPRDRTWEYGYTF; cdr3_nt: TGTGCCAGCAGCTCGCCGAGGGACCGAACATGGGAGTATGGCTACACCTTC
d_call: TRBD2; clone_size: NA; j_call: TRBJ2-5; v_call: TRBV7-2; cdr3_aa: CASSKTSGQETQYF; cdr3_nt: TGTGCCAGCAGCAAAACTAGCGGCCAAGAGACCCAGTACTTC
d_call: TRBD1; clone_size: NA; j_call: TRBJ2-7; v_call: TRBV11-2; cdr3_aa: CASSLGPGGEQYF; cdr3_nt: TGTGCCAGCAGCCTAGGGCCAGGGGGCGAGCAGTACTTC
d_call: NA; clone_size: NA; j_call: TRBJ2-1; v_call: TRBV19; cdr3_aa: CASSSKVEQFF; cdr3_nt: TGTGCCAGTAGCTCTAAGGTTGAGCAGTTCTTC
d_call: NA; clone_size: NA; j_call: TRBJ2-1; v_call: TRBV10-3; cdr3_aa: CAISAPGLTNEQFF; cdr3_nt: TGTGCCATCAGTGCACCGGGACTCACCAATGAGCAGTTCTTC
d_call: NA; clone_size: few; j_call: TRBJ2-3; v_call: TRBV5-1; cdr3_aa: CASSNLARSTDTQYF; cdr3_nt: TGCGCCAGCAGCAACCTAGCGAGGAGCACAGATACGCAGTATTTT
d_call: TRBD2; clone_size: NA; j_call: TRBJ2-7; v_call: TRBV6-7; cdr3_aa: CAVGGTSVSYEQYF; cdr3_nt: TGTGCCGTGGGGGGGACTAGCGTCTCCTACGAGCAGTACTTC
d_call: NA; clone_size: NA; j_call: TRBJ2-6; v_call: TRBV28; cdr3_aa: CASSSPGRSGANVLTF; cdr3_nt: TGTGCCAGCAGTTCTCCGGGGAGGTCTGGGGCCAACGTCCTGACTTTC
d_call: NA; clone_size: NA; j_call: TRBJ2-7; v_call: TRBV7-6; cdr3_aa: CASSEGIGYEQYF; cdr3_nt: TGTGCCAGCAGTGAAGGGATAGGTTACGAGCAGTACTTC
d_call: NA; clone_size: few; j_call: TRBJ1-6; v_call: TRBV19; cdr3_aa: CASRDSGRSNSPLHF; cdr3_nt: TGTGCCAGTAGGGACTCGGGACGTAGTAATTCACCCCTCCACTTT
d_call: NA; clone_size: NA; j_call: TRBJ2-1; v_call: TRBV5-6; cdr3_aa: CASSLSAGSYNEQFF; cdr3_nt: TGTGCCAGCAGCTTGTCCGCGGGGTCCTACAATGAGCAGTTCTTC
d_call: TRBD1; clone_size: NA; j_call: TRBJ1-1; v_call: TRBV6-1; cdr3_aa: CASSEPPGQGWTEAFF; cdr3_nt: TGTGCCAGCAGTGAACCCCCTGGACAGGGGTGGACTGAAGCTTTCTTT
d_call: NA; clone_size: NA; j_call: TRBJ1-2; v_call: TRBV11-1; cdr3_aa: CASSPTGSGYTF; cdr3_nt: TGTGCCAGCAGCCCTACAGGTTCAGGCTACACCTTC
d_call: NA; clone_size: NA; j_call: TRBJ1-4; v_call: TRBV18; cdr3_aa: CASSPEQDEKLFF; cdr3_nt: TGTGCCAGCTCACCAGAACAGGATGAAAAACTGTTTTTT
d_call: NA; clone_size: few; j_call: TRBJ2-3; v_call: TRBV11-2; cdr3_aa: CASSLDGPLDTQYF; cdr3_nt: TGTGCCAGCAGCTTAGATGGACCCCTGGATACGCAGTATTTT
d_call: NA; clone_size: NA; j_call: TRBJ2-7; v_call: TRBV11-3; cdr3_aa: CASSLDLSGGEQYF; cdr3_nt: TGTGCCAGCAGCTTAGATTTATCAGGAGGGGAGCAGTACTTC
d_call: NA; clone_size: NA; j_call: TRBJ1-5; v_call: TRBV11-1; cdr3_aa: CASSLATRDQPQHF; cdr3_nt: TGTGCCAGCAGCTTAGCGACGAGGGATCAGCCCCAGCATTTT
d_call: NA; clone_size: NA; j_call: TRBJ1-1; v_call: TRBV6-6; cdr3_aa: CASSYDREAFF; cdr3_nt: TGTGCCAGCAGTTACGACAGGGAAGCTTTCTTT
d_call: TRBD1; clone_size: once; j_call: TRBJ1-1; v_call: TRBV5-1; cdr3_aa: CASSLGTGINTEAFF; cdr3_nt: TGCGCCAGCAGCTTGGGGACAGGGATTAACACTGAAGCTTTCTTT
d_call: NA; clone_size: NA; j_call: TRBJ1-2; v_call: TRBV7-2; cdr3_aa: CASSHRTVVSYGYTF; cdr3_nt: TGTGCCAGCAGCCACCGGACGGTAGTGTCCTATGGCTACACCTTC
d_call: NA; clone_size: few; j_call: TRBJ1-5; v_call: TRBV28; cdr3_aa: CASSSTPVEAQHF; cdr3_nt: TGTGCCAGCAGTTCTACGCCCGTGGAGGCCCAGCATTTT
d_call: NA; clone_size: NA; j_call: TRBJ1-5; v_call: TRBV19; cdr3_aa: CASSIHFRQPQHF; cdr3_nt: TGTGCCAGTAGTATTCACTTTCGACAGCCCCAGCATTTT
d_call: NA; clone_size: NA; j_call: TRBJ2-3; v_call: TRBV28; cdr3_aa: CASSGQTGSSDTQYF; cdr3_nt: TGTGCCAGCAGTGGACAGACGGGCAGTTCAGATACGCAGTATTTT
d_call: TRBD1; clone_size: NA; j_call: TRBJ1-2; v_call: TRBV2; cdr3_aa: CASRGQASYGYTF; cdr3_nt: TGTGCCAGCAGGGGACAGGCTTCCTATGGCTACACCTTC
d_call: NA; clone_size: once; j_call: TRBJ2-3; v_call: TRBV11-3; cdr3_aa: CASSPRWDPDTQYF; cdr3_nt: TGTGCCAGCAGCCCTCGATGGGACCCAGATACGCAGTATTTT
d_call: NA; clone_size: once; j_call: TRBJ2-2; v_call: TRBV11-2; cdr3_aa: CASSSVLNTGELFF; cdr3_nt: TGTGCCAGCAGCAGCGTCTTGAACACCGGGGAGCTGTTTTTT
d_call: NA; clone_size: NA; j_call: TRBJ2-1; v_call: TRBV7-3; cdr3_aa: CASSSYSTSYNEQFF; cdr3_nt: TGTGCCAGCAGCTCCTACTCTACATCCTACAATGAGCAGTTCTTC
d_call: NA; clone_size: NA; j_call: TRBJ1-1; v_call: TRBV5-1; cdr3_aa: CASSLVQGGSGTEAFF; cdr3_nt: TGCGCCAGCAGCTTGGTCCAGGGAGGAAGTGGGACTGAAGCTTTCTTT
d_call: NA; clone_size: few; j_call: TRBJ2-5; v_call: TRBV7-2; cdr3_aa: CASSSQETQYF; cdr3_nt: TGTGCCAGCAGTTCACAAGAGACCCAGTACTTC
d_call: NA; clone_size: once; j_call: TRBJ2-3; v_call: TRBV10-3; cdr3_aa: CAISERVGTYHTDTQYF; cdr3_nt: TGTGCCATCAGTGAGAGGGTAGGGACCTACCACACAGATACGCAGTATTTT
d_call: NA; clone_size: NA; j_call: TRBJ2-7; v_call: TRBV7-2; cdr3_aa: CASSLDQGQQYF; cdr3_nt: TGTGCCAGCAGCTTAGACCAGGGGCAGCAGTACTTC
d_call: NA; clone_size: once; j_call: TRBJ1-3; v_call: TRBV5-6; cdr3_aa: CASSRKTESSGNTIYF; cdr3_nt: TGTGCCAGCAGCCGGAAGACAGAGAGCTCTGGAAACACCATATATTTT
d_call: NA; clone_size: NA; j_call: TRBJ2-5; v_call: TRBV18; cdr3_aa: CASSAQETQYF; cdr3_nt: TGTGCCAGCTCGGCCCAAGAGACCCAGTACTTC
d_call: NA; clone_size: few; j_call: TRBJ2-7; v_call: TRBV19; cdr3_aa: CASGGRAQGAVYEQYF; cdr3_nt: TGTGCCAGTGGGGGGAGGGCTCAGGGGGCCGTTTACGAGCAGTACTTC
d_call: TRBD1; clone_size: few; j_call: TRBJ1-5; v_call: TRBV19; cdr3_aa: CATNRGPNQPQHF; cdr3_nt: TGTGCCACCAACAGGGGACCCAATCAGCCCCAGCATTTT
d_call: NA; clone_size: few; j_call: TRBJ1-5; v_call: TRBV6-6; cdr3_aa: CASSSTRGNQPQHF; cdr3_nt: TGTGCCAGCAGTTCGACACGAGGCAATCAGCCCCAGCATTTT
d_call: TRBD2; clone_size: few; j_call: TRBJ2-3; v_call: TRBV27; cdr3_aa: CASSPLPPFVAGDTDTQYF; cdr3_nt: TGTGCCAGCAGTCCCCTCCCGCCTTTTGTAGCGGGGGACACAGATACGCAGTATTTT
d_call: NA; clone_size: NA; j_call: TRBJ2-3; v_call: TRBV27; cdr3_aa: CASSLGGAETDTQYF; cdr3_nt: TGTGCCAGCAGTTTAGGGGGGGCCGAGACAGATACGCAGTATTTT
d_call: TRBD1; clone_size: NA; j_call: TRBJ2-2; v_call: TRBV7-9; cdr3_aa: CASSLTGQGTTGELFF; cdr3_nt: TGTGCCAGCAGCTTAACGGGACAGGGGACTACCGGGGAGCTGTTTTTT
d_call: NA; clone_size: few; j_call: TRBJ2-7; v_call: TRBV11-2; cdr3_aa: CASSTSLEAPSYEQYF; cdr3_nt: TGTGCCAGCAGCACTAGTCTGGAGGCCCCCTCCTACGAGCAGTACTTC
d_call: NA; clone_size: NA; j_call: TRBJ1-2; v_call: TRBV27; cdr3_aa: CSLDGYTF; cdr3_nt: TGTTCCCTTGATGGCTACACCTTC
d_call: NA; clone_size: NA; j_call: TRBJ1-2; v_call: TRBV9; cdr3_aa: CASSPRTGRLNYGYTF; cdr3_nt: TGTGCCAGCAGCCCCCGAACAGGTAGACTTAACTATGGCTACACCTTC
d_call: NA; clone_size: once; j_call: TRBJ2-1; v_call: TRBV18; cdr3_aa: CASSPLAGESGEQFF; cdr3_nt: TGTGCCAGCTCACCACTAGCCGGAGAATCTGGTGAGCAGTTCTTC
d_call: NA; clone_size: NA; j_call: TRBJ1-2; v_call: TRBV11-3; cdr3_aa: CASSPRDGSYGYTF; cdr3_nt: TGTGCCAGCAGCCCCAGGGATGGTAGCTATGGCTACACCTTC
d_call: NA; clone_size: NA; j_call: TRBJ2-2; v_call: TRBV27; cdr3_aa: CASSLWVPGELFF; cdr3_nt: TGTGCCAGCAGTTTATGGGTTCCCGGGGAGCTGTTTTTT
d_call: NA; clone_size: NA; j_call: TRBJ1-1; v_call: TRBV9; cdr3_aa: CASSVEAEIRSTEAFF; cdr3_nt: TGTGCCAGCAGCGTAGAGGCAGAAATACGGAGCACTGAAGCTTTCTTT
d_call: TRBD2; clone_size: few; j_call: TRBJ2-3; v_call: TRBV4-3; cdr3_aa: CASSQEVGDYAGTDTQYF; cdr3_nt: TGCGCCAGCAGCCAAGAGGTGGGGGACTACGCTGGCACAGATACGCAGTATTTT
d_call: TRBD2; clone_size: NA; j_call: TRBJ2-7; v_call: TRBV19; cdr3_aa: CASSTSGRTQEQYF; cdr3_nt: TGTGCCAGTAGTACCAGCGGGAGGACGCAAGAGCAGTACTTC
d_call: NA; clone_size: NA; j_call: TRBJ2-3; v_call: TRBV14; cdr3_aa: CASSQVRGALSTDTQYF; cdr3_nt: TGTGCCAGCAGCCAAGTACGCGGGGCCCTTAGCACAGATACGCAGTATTTT
d_call: NA; clone_size: NA; j_call: TRBJ2-2; v_call: TRBV2; cdr3_aa: CASSEIGRNTGELFF; cdr3_nt: TGTGCCAGCAGTGAGATCGGGAGGAACACCGGGGAGCTGTTTTTT
d_call: TRBD2; clone_size: NA; j_call: TRBJ2-1; v_call: TRBV5-4; cdr3_aa: CASSVGLAEINEQFF; cdr3_nt: TGTGCCAGCAGCGTAGGACTAGCGGAAATCAATGAGCAGTTCTTC